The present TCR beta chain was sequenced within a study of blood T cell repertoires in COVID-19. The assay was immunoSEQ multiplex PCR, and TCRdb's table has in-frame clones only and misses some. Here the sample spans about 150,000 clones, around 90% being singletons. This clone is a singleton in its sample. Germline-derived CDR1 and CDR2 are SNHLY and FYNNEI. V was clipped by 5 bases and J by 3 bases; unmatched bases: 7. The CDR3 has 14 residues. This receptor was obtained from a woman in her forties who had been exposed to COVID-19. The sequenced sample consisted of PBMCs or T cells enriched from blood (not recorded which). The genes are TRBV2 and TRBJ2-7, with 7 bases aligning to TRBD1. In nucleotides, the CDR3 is TGTGCCAGCAGTTTACAGGGGCCACTCTACGAGCAGTACTTC. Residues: CASSLQGPLYEQYF.